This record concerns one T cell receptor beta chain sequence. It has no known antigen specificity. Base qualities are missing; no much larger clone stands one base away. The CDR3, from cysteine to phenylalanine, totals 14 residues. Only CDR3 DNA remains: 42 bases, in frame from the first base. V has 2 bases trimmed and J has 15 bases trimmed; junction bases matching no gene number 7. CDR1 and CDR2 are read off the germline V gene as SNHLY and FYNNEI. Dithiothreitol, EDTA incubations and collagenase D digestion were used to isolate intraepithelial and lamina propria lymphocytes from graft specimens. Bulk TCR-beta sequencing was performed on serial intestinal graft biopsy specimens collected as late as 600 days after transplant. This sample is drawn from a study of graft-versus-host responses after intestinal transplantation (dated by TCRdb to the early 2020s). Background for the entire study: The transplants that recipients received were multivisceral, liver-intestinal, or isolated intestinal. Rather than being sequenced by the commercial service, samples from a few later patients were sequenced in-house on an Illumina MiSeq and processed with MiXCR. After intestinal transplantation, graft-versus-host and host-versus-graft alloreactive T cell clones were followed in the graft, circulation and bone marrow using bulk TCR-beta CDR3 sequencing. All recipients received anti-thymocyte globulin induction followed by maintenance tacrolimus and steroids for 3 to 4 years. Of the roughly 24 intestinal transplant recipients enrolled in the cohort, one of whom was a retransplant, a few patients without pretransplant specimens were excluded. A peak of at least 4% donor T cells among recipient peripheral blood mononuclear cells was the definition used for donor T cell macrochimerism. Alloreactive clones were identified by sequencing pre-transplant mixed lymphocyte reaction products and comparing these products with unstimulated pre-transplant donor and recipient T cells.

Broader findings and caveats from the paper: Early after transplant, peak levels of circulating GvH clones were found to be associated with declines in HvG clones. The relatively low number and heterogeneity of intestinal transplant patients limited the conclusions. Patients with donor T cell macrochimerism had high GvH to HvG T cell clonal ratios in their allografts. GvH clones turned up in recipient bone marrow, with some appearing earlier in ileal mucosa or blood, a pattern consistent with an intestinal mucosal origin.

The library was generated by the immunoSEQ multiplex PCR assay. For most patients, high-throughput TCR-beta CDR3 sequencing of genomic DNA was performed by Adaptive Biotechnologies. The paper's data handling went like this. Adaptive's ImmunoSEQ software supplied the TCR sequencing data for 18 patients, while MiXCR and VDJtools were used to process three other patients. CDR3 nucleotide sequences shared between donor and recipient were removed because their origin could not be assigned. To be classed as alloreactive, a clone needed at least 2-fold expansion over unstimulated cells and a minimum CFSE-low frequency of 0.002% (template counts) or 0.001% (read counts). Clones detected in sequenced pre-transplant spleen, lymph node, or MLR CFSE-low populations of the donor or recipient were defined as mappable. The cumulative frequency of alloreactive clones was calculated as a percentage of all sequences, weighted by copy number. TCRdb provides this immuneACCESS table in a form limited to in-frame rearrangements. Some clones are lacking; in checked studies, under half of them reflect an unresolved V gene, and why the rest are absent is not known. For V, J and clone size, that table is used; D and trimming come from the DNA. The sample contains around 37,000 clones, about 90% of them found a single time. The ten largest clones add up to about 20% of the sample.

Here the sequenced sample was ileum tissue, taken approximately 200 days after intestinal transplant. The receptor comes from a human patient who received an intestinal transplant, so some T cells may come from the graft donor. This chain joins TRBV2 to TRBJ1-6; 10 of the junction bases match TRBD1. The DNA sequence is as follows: TGTGCCAGCAGTGAATATGAGACAGGGGGCCGCCTCCACTTT. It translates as CASSEYETGGRLHF.